Following are 5 T cell receptor beta chains from one sample sequenced in a study of beta chain features in type 1 diabetes. Of the isolated RNA, all was reverse transcribed, and so the sequenced material was expressed TCRB transcripts. Assay: immunoSEQ multiplex PCR; the TCRdb copy retains only in-frame clones and omits some. This table has 430,000 or so clones, roughly an eighth appearing once. The sequenced sample consisted of naive CD4+ T cells from blood. These receptors came from a woman aged 18-29 years in good health.

This clone was counted between two and nine times. The chain links TRBV5-1 to TRBJ2-1, with D possibly being TRBD2 (6 bases). Germline CDR1 and CDR2: SGHRS and YFSETQ. Trimming took 1 base from V and 5 from J, leaving 10 bases between them. The CDR3 is 14 residues long. CDR3: CASSLQLADNEQFF. The CDR3 bases are TGCGCCAGCAGCTTGCAACTAGCTGACAATGAGCAGTTCTTC. Full variable domain (outside the CDR3, taken from reference TRBV5-1 and TRBJ2-1): KAGVTQTPRYLIKTRGQQVTLSCSPISGHRSVSWYQQTPGQGLQFLFEYFSETQRNKGNFPGRFSGRQFSNSRSEMNVSTLELGDSALYLCASSLQLADNEQFFGPGTRLTVL.

This clone was seen only a few times. The chain links TRBV2 to TRBJ2-4; D is uncertain. Germline CDR1 and CDR2: SNHLY and FYNNEI. Trimming shortened V by 7 bases and J by 7 bases, and 11 bases separated the two germline ends. This CDR3 region has 12 residues. The CDR3 region has the DNA TGTGCCAGCAAGGGCGACTGGAACATTCAGTACTTC. Protein: CASKGDWNIQYF.

The V and J genes are TRBV29-1 and TRBJ2-1, with TRBD1 identical over 8 bases. CDR3 length: 14 residues. The trim removed 7 bases at V and 4 bases at J, leaving 9 bases unmatched. Germline CDR1 reads SQVTM; CDR2 reads ANQGSEA. CDR3 sequence (DNA): TGCAGCGAAAGCAGGGGGCTATTTTACAATGAGCAGTTCTTC. Protein: CSESRGLFYNEQFF.

With regard to this clone: Within the sample, other DNA sequences also encode this same CDR3. The CDR3, as DNA: TGTGCCAGCAGCTTATCTGGGGCTGATACGCAGTATTTT. Translated: CASSLSGADTQYF. The rearrangement uses TRBV7-9 and TRBJ2-3; D perhaps matches TRBD1 (5 bases). The ends were cut back, 2 bases at V and 6 bases at J, with 9 bases in the middle. The CDR3 runs 13 residues. Germline assignment: CDR1 SEHNR and CDR2 FQNEAQ (reference sequence).

In DNA, the CDR3 is TGTGCCTGGAGACAGGGTCTGGAAAAACTGTTTTTT. This encodes CAWRQGLEKLFF. This chain connects TRBV30 to TRBJ1-4; D is possibly TRBD1 (6 bases). V was cut by 3 bases and J by 8 bases, with 10 bases left in between. Germline-derived CDR1 and CDR2 are GTSNPN and SVGIG (reference sequence). The CDR3 spans 12 residues.